The 22 T cell receptor beta chains below come from one sample, sequenced in a study of shared clonotypes between healthy human individuals (dated by TCRdb to the early 2020s). The receptor library was made with the immunoSEQ multiplex PCR assay. This is the immuneACCESS table as TCRdb keeps it, with only in-frame sequences that have V and J called. A part of the clones is gone; compared with another copy, unresolved V genes explain less than half, and the rest is unexplained. The sample data list 2 million to 2.5 million clones, and roughly 93% of these were observed just once. The ten largest clones capture about 0.39% of the sample. Sequencing input: naive CD4+ T cells from PBMCs. Per the publication, the cell subset or site label means: CD45RA+ positively selected. The receptors stem from a young man in good health. Some clones in this sample may be carry-over from other donors' samples.

The rearrangement joins TRBV28 to TRBJ1-5, with 11 bases that match TRBD1. Germline values: CDR1 MDHEN, CDR2 SYDVKM. The CDR3 is 17 residues long. V was pared by 1 base and J by 6 bases, with 8 bases of the junction left unmatched. The CDR3 protein is CASSLFAGTGGSQPQHF. In nucleotides, the CDR3 is TGTGCCAGCAGTTTATTCGCCGGGACAGGGGGTAGTCAGCCCCAGCATTTT.

To note about this clone: Distinct nucleotide sequences in the sample also encode this CDR3. DNA of the CDR3: TGTGCCAGTAGTATTCGGGGGGCTTCCTACGAGCAGTACTTC. Protein: CASSIRGASYEQYF. The rearrangement links TRBV19 to TRBJ2-7, with D possibly being TRBD2 (7 bases). The CDR3 totals 14 residues. The germline V gene has CDR1 LNHDA and CDR2 SQIVND (reference sequence). Trimming removed 3 bases from V and 1 base from J, with 10 bases in between.

This clone came up a few times. The germline gene is not matched at one end of the junction; a read error may be the cause. The rearrangement joins TRBV14 to TRBJ1-3; D uncertain. The germline V gene has CDR1 SGHDN and CDR2 FVKESK. This CDR3 spans 13 amino acids. In DNA, the CDR3 is TGTGCCAGCAGCCAAGATATCAGTTTGGCTCTACATTTT. This sequence encodes CASSQDISLALHF.

J is TRBJ2-3 and V is TRBV10-3; 11 positions match TRBD2. With V trimmed by 2 bases and J by 6 bases, 7 bases remained unmatched. CDR3 size: 16 residues. Germline lookup yields CDR1 ENHRY and CDR2 SYGVKD. The CDR3 reads CAISETLAGESDTQYF. For the CDR3, the DNA is TGTGCCATCAGTGAGACACTAGCGGGAGAGTCTGATACGCAGTATTTT.

The chain has TRBV27 and TRBJ2-7; 7 bases are a match to TRBD2. The ends lost 6 bases at V and 3 bases at J; junction bases unmatched: 17. CDR3 length equals 17 residues. The germline CDR1 and CDR2 sequences are MNHEY and SMNVEV (reference sequence). The CDR3 loop reads CASSARDGRTKSYEQYF. CDR3 DNA: TGTGCCAGCAGCGCCAGGGACGGGAGGACTAAGAGCTACGAGCAGTACTTC.

This clone occurred a few times. The V and J genes are TRBV4-2 and TRBJ1-4; 9 bases map to TRBD1. The CDR3 runs 14 residues. Per the germline V gene, CDR1 is LGHNA and CDR2 is YNFKEQ. J was trimmed by 5 bases and V by 6 bases; bases with no gene match: 4. The CDR3 bases are TGTGCCAGCAGGCCGGGACAGGGAAATGAAAAACTGTTTTTT. Amino acid sequence: CASRPGQGNEKLFF.

This chain links TRBV9 with TRBJ2-7, with TRBD2 identical over 8 bases. This CDR3 is built from 13 residues. Germline values: CDR1 SGDLS, CDR2 YYNGEE. Unmatched junction bases numbered 4, after V lost 4 bases and J lost 4 bases. Here the CDR3 DNA reads TGTGCCAGCAGCCGGGGACTAGAATACGAGCAGTACTTC. It encodes CASSRGLEYEQYF. Full variable domain (rest looked up from reference TRBV9 and TRBJ2-7): DSGVTQTPKHLITATGQRVTLRCSPRSGDLSVYWYQQSLDQGLQFLIQYYNGEERAKGNILERFSAQQFPDLHSELNLSSLELGDSALYFCASSRGLEYEQYFGPGTRLTVT.

The chain joins TRBV7-3 to TRBJ1-2; no clear D. The V gene lost 5 bases and the J gene lost 1 base, with 14 bases spanning the gap. Germline loops: CDR1 SGHTA, CDR2 FQGTGA. The CDR3 contains 15 residues. The CDR3 nucleotides read TGTGCCAGCAGCCTCGGGGTCGGCAGTAACTATGGCTACACCTTC. This translates into CASSLGVGSNYGYTF.

V gene TRBV9 combines with J gene TRBJ1-5; D is perhaps TRBD1 (5 bases). Germline V gene sequence: CDR1 SGDLS, CDR2 YYNGEE. The CDR3 runs 15 residues. V lost 4 bases and J lost 4, with 15 bases in between. The CDR3: CASSPTGLLNQPQHF. In nucleotides, the CDR3 is TGTGCCAGCAGCCCAACAGGACTCCTTAATCAGCCCCAGCATTTT.

This sequence joins TRBV18 and TRBJ1-1, with 7 nucleotides matching TRBD1. Looked up from germline, CDR1 is KGHSH and CDR2 is LQKENI. V trimming: 6 bases; J trimming: 3 bases; junction bases outside the gene matches: 4. CDR3 size: 13 residues. The CDR3 is CASSGQEYTEAFF. The CDR3 coding sequence is TGTGCCAGCTCCGGACAGGAGTACACTGAAGCTTTCTTT.

Remarks on this clone: Other nucleotide sequences in the sample specify the same CDR3. The rearrangement links TRBV9 to TRBJ2-5; weak D call: TRBD2 (6 bases). Trimming took off 4 bases at V and 5 bases at J, with 12 bases between the two ends. The CDR3 length is 13 residues. Germline values: CDR1 SGDLS, CDR2 YYNGEE. CDR3 region: CASSPRAGETQYF. Written as DNA, the CDR3 is TGTGCCAGCAGCCCCCGCGCGGGGGAGACCCAGTACTTC.

The CDR3 DNA reads TGTGCCAGCAGTTTACGACAGGAAGGCTATGGCTACACCTTC. The encoded protein is CASSLRQEGYGYTF. The J gene is TRBJ1-2, the V gene TRBV28, with D perhaps matching TRBD1 (6 bases). Per the germline V gene, CDR1 is MDHEN and CDR2 is SYDVKM. The CDR3 sequence is 14 residues long. Trimming cost V 2 bases and J 4 bases, with 11 bases left between them.

This chain connects TRBV30 to TRBJ2-3, with 7 bases that match TRBD1. The CDR3 totals 15 residues. Looked up from germline, CDR1 is GTSNPN and CDR2 is SVGIG (reference sequence). V dropped 4 bases and J dropped 0; count of bases not matched to a gene: 7. This CDR3 reads CAWNSGGTSTDTQYF. The CDR3, as DNA: TGTGCCTGGAACTCAGGGGGAACCAGCACAGATACGCAGTATTTT.

CDR3 DNA: TGTTCTTCCAGCCCCCTGGATAGCAACGTTCGCGAGCAGTACTTC. It specifies CSSSPLDSNVREQYF. J is TRBJ2-7 and V is TRBV7-3; D is ambiguous. In germline, CDR1 is SGHTA, CDR2 FQGTGA. The CDR3 loop spans 15 amino acids.

V is TRBV10-1 and J is TRBJ2-2; 12 bases match TRBD2. J gave up 7 bases and V 11 bases, and 14 bases lay outside the gene matches. The CDR3 has 16 amino acids. CDR1 is WNHNN and CDR2 is SYGVQD in the germline V gene (reference sequence). The DNA for the CDR3 is TGCGCCGGGGTTCTAGCGGGAGGGCCAGGGGACGGGGAGCTGTTTTTT. This codes for CAGVLAGGPGDGELFF.

The chain recombines TRBV4-1 with TRBJ2-1; TRBD2 aligns across 10 bases. Germline lookup yields CDR1 MGHRA and CDR2 YSYEKL. The CDR3 has 16 residues. Losses at the gene ends were 2 bases for V and 4 bases for J; bases not matched to a gene: 5. The CDR3 DNA reads TGCGCCAGCAGCCAAATGACTAGCGGGTCGTACAATGAGCAGTTCTTC. Translated, it gives CASSQMTSGSYNEQFF.

The chain couples TRBV30 to TRBJ2-1; D is possibly TRBD2 (6 bases). The V end lost 3 bases, the J end lost 5 bases, and 20 bases lay between the germline ends. The CDR3 is 16 residues long. Germline CDR1 GTSNPN, CDR2 SVGIG (reference sequence). The CDR3 protein is CAWSSGRFKYDNEQFF. The CDR3 nucleotides are TGTGCCTGGAGCTCTGGGAGGTTTAAGTACGACAATGAGCAGTTCTTC.

The chain employs TRBV5-1 and TRBJ2-5; tentatively, D is TRBD1 (6 bases). The CDR3 contains 13 residues. V was trimmed by 3 bases and J by 5 bases, leaving 11 bases between them. Germline V gene lookup returns CDR1 SGHRS and CDR2 YFSETQ. DNA for the CDR3: TGCGCCAGCAGCTCCGACAGGCCTGAGACCCAGTACTTC. Protein: CASSSDRPETQYF.

A remark on this clone: The same CDR3 arises from other DNA sequences in this sample as well. This chain joins TRBV28 and TRBJ2-5; no firm D call. Germline V CDR1 and CDR2: MDHEN, SYDVKM. The CDR3 runs to 11 residues. The V gene lost 6 bases and the J gene lost 5 bases, with 7 bases spanning the gap. CDR3 loop: CASRARETQYF. CDR3 in DNA: TGTGCCAGCAGGGCCCGGGAGACCCAGTACTTC.

The chain uses TRBV28 and TRBJ1-1; D not resolved. V was shortened by 3 bases and J by 0 bases, with 5 bases between the two germline ends. The CDR3 length is 13 residues. Germline loops: CDR1 MDHEN, CDR2 SYDVKM. The DNA of the CDR3 is TGTGCCAGCAGTTTCTTTGTGAACACTGAAGCTTTCTTT. Translating gives CASSFFVNTEAFF.

A single count supports this clone. The chain links TRBV5-1 to TRBJ2-1; 8 bases are a match to TRBD2. In germline, CDR1 is SGHRS, CDR2 YFSETQ. V trimming: 1 base; J trimming: 7 bases; junction bases outside the gene matches: 7. The CDR3 loop spans 15 amino acids. Here the CDR3 reads CASSLRAGVWNEQFF. CDR3 in DNA: TGCGCCAGCAGCTTGAGAGCGGGAGTGTGGAATGAGCAGTTCTTC.

Points on this clone: At the DNA level, this CDR3 is encoded by other sequences in the same sample as well. This rearrangement joins TRBV30 to TRBJ2-7; possible D gene TRBD2, 6 bases. Trimming took off 0 bases at V and 3 bases at J, with 6 bases between the two ends. The CDR3 sequence is 12 residues long. Germline values: CDR1 GTSNPN, CDR2 SVGIG (reference sequence). The CDR3 spells CAWSVGGYEQYF. For the CDR3, the DNA is TGTGCCTGGAGTGTCGGGGGCTACGAGCAGTACTTC.